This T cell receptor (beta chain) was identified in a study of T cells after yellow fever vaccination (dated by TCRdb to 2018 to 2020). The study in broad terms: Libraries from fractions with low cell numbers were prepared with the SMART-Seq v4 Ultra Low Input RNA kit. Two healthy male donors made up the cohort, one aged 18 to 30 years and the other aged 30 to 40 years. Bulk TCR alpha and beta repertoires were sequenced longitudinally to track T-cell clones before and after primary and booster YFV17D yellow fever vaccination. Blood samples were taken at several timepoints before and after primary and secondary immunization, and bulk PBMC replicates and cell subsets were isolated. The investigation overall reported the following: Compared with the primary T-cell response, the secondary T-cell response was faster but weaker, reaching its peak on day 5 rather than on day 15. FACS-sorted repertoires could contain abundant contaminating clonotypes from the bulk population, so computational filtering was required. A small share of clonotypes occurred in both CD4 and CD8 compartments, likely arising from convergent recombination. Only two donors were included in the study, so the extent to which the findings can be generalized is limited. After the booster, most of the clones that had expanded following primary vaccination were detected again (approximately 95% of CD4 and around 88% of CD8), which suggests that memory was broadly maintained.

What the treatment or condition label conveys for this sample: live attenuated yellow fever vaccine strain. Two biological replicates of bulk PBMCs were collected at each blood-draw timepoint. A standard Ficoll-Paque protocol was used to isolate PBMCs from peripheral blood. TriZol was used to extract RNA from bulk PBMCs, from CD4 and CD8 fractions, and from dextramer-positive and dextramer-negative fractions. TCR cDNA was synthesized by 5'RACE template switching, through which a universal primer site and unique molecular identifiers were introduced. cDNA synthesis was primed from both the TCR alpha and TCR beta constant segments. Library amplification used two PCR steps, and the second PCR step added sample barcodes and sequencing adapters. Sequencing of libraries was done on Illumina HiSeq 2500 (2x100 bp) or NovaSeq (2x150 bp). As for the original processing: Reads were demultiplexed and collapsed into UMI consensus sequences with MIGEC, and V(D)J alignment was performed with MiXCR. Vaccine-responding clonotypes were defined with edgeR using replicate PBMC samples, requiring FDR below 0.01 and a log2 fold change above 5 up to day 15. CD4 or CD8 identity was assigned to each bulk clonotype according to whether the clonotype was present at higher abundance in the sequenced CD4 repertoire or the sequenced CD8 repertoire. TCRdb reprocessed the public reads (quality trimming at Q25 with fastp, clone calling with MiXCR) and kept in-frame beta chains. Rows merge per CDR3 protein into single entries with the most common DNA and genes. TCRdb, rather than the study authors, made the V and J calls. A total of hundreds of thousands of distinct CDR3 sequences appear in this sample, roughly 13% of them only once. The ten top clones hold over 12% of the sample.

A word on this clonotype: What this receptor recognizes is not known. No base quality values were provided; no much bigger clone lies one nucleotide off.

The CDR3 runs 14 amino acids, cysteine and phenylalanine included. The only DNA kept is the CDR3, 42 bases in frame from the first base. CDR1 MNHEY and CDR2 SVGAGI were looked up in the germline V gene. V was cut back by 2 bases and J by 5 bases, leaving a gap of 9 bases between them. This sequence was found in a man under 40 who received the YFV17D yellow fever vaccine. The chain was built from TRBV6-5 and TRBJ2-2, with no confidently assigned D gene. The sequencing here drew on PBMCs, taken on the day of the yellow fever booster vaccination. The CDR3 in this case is CASSYRERTGELFF. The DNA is TGTGCCAGCAGTTACAGGGAAAGGACCGGGGAGCTGTTTTTT.